This TCR beta chain was profiled in a study of human versus mouse CDR3 diversity and MHC coevolution. Study summary: The immunoSEQ assay reportedly detects one in 200,000 T cells.

V gave up 0 bases and J gave up 0 bases, with 8 bases separating them. The CDR3 loop spans 15 amino acids. Germline V gene data show CDR1 as LNHNV and CDR2 as YYDKDF (reference sequence). TCRdb's copy holds only in-frame clones and misses some; the assay was immunoSEQ multiplex PCR. The sample carries 80,000 or so clones, around 95% recorded once. V gene TRBV15 combines with J gene TRBJ1-2; D remains ambiguous. This TCR was recovered from a person aged 25 to 69 in good health. Source material: naive CD4+ T cells from blood. The sample's subset: CD45RO-negative CD62L-positive naive CD4 T cells. The CDR3 loop is CATSREAGANYGYTF. As DNA, the CDR3 is TGTGCCACCAGCAGAGAGGCAGGTGCTAACTATGGCTACACCTTC.